A selection of T cell receptor beta chains follows, all from one sample in a study of cytomegalovirus exposure and HLA in healthy donors. Method: immunoSEQ multiplex PCR; TCRdb's copy keeps in-frame clones and lacks some. The data hold 200,000 or so clones, with more than 75% observed a single time. Sequenced sample: PBMCs. The receptors come from a man between 18 and 35 years old in good health and CMV-seropositive. Both conserved end residues are trimmed from each CDR3. A D gene is named only where the DNA matches it firmly.

length: 13; V: TRBV28; D: TRBD2; J: TRBJ2-1; CDR3: ASSLRLAGEGEQF
length: 15; V: TRBV15; D: TRBD2; J: TRBJ2-3; CDR3: ATSRGTSGDGGYTQY
length: 11; V: TRBV28; D: .; J: TRBJ1-1; CDR3: ASSLVQTAEAF
length: 13; V: TRBV25-1; D: .; J: TRBJ2-3; CDR3: ASSESVAPTLTQY
length: 15; V: TRBV11-2; D: TRBD1; J: TRBJ2-7; CDR3: ASSPGPRGQGPGEQY
length: 9; V: TRBV20-1; D: .; J: TRBJ2-7; CDR3: SARGAAGWY
length: 11; V: TRBV7-3; D: .; J: TRBJ2-7; CDR3: ASSFYPGDEQY
length: 13; V: TRBV4-3; D: .; J: TRBJ1-5; CDR3: ASSQDGRGGQPQH
length: 15; V: TRBV25-1; D: TRBD2; J: TRBJ2-6; CDR3: ASSATGGSSGANVLT
length: 15; V: TRBV7-9; D: TRBD1; J: TRBJ1-4; CDR3: ASSVGQDGATNEKLF
length: 12; V: TRBV7-9; D: TRBD2; J: TRBJ2-7; CDR3: ASSPRDYLYEQY
length: 11; V: TRBV29-1; D: TRBD1; J: TRBJ1-2; CDR3: SVATGGDYGYT
length: 12; V: TRBV29-1; D: .; J: TRBJ2-3; CDR3: SVGGQLHTDTQY
length: 11; V: TRBV19; D: .; J: TRBJ1-2; CDR3: ASSFGQNYGYT
length: 16; V: TRBV7-4; D: .; J: TRBJ1-5; CDR3: ASSLFTRTDDDNQPQH
length: 12; V: TRBV6-5; D: .; J: TRBJ1-5; CDR3: ASKSRGGIQPQH
length: 10; V: TRBV5-4; D: TRBD2; J: TRBJ2-7; CDR3: ASSAGDHEQY
length: 12; V: TRBV6-5; D: .; J: TRBJ1-1; CDR3: ASSLTGMNTEAF
length: 11; V: TRBV30; D: .; J: TRBJ1-1; CDR3: AWTLRGGTEAF
length: 12; V: TRBV9; D: TRBD2; J: TRBJ2-2; CDR3: ASTSGSPSGELF
length: 13; V: TRBV4-2; D: .; J: TRBJ2-2; CDR3: ASSQGTENTGELF
length: 13; V: TRBV14; D: .; J: TRBJ2-5; CDR3: ASSPRTAYQETQY
length: 12; V: TRBV28; D: .; J: TRBJ1-1; CDR3: ASTSIGMNTEAF
length: 13; V: TRBV27; D: .; J: TRBJ1-5; CDR3: ASSPGQYSNQPQH
length: 12; V: TRBV18; D: .; J: TRBJ2-3; CDR3: ASSPPVESDTQY
length: 16; V: TRBV27; D: TRBD1; J: TRBJ1-2; CDR3: ASSLVWDRAHSNYGYT
length: 12; V: TRBV18; D: .; J: TRBJ1-2; CDR3: ASSPQQGVRGYT
length: 11; V: TRBV5-1; D: .; J: TRBJ2-7; CDR3: ASSLEQGYEQY
length: 13; V: TRBV5-1; D: .; J: TRBJ2-2; CDR3: ASSAEGGNTGELF
length: 12; V: TRBV6-1; D: .; J: TRBJ1-1; CDR3: ASSAIVGEAEAF
length: 14; V: TRBV4-3; D: .; J: TRBJ2-1; CDR3: ASSQVISGRPNEQF
length: 10; V: TRBV29-1; D: TRBD2; J: TRBJ2-3; CDR3: SAGGSTDTQY
length: 12; V: TRBV9; D: .; J: TRBJ1-2; CDR3: ASSPHVGEYGYT
length: 13; V: TRBV5-1; D: TRBD2; J: TRBJ2-1; CDR3: ASSLTSGTGYEQF
length: 13; V: TRBV4-1; D: .; J: TRBJ2-3; CDR3: ASSLYRGGTDTQY
length: 12; V: TRBV5-6; D: TRBD1; J: TRBJ1-2; CDR3: ASSPQGRPYGYT
length: 18; V: TRBV18; D: TRBD1; J: TRBJ1-4; CDR3: ASSRLVTGQGAQGNEKLF
length: 13; V: TRBV12-5; D: TRBD1; J: TRBJ1-1; CDR3: ASGSRTGRNTEAF
length: 14; V: TRBV5-1; D: TRBD1; J: TRBJ2-5; CDR3: ASSLGTQGARETQY
length: 14; V: TRBV19; D: .; J: TRBJ1-5; CDR3: ASSFSGGASNQPQH
length: 12; V: TRBV14; D: .; J: TRBJ1-4; CDR3: ASSPRLTNEKLF
length: 13; V: TRBV28; D: TRBD2; J: TRBJ2-5; CDR3: ASSSRTSGKETQY